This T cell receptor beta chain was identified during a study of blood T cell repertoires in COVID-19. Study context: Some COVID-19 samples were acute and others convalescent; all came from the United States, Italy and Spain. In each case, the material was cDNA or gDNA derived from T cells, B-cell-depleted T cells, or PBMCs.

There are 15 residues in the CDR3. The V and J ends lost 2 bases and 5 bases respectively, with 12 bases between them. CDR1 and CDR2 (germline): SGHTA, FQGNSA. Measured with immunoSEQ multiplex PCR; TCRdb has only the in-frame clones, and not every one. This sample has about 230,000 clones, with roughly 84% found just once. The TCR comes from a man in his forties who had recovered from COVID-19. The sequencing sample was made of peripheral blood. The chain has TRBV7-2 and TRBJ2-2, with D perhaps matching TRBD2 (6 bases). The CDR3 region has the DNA TGTGCCAGCAGCTTAAGGGTACGGGGGACCGGGGAGCTGTTTTTT. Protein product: CASSLRVRGTGELFF.